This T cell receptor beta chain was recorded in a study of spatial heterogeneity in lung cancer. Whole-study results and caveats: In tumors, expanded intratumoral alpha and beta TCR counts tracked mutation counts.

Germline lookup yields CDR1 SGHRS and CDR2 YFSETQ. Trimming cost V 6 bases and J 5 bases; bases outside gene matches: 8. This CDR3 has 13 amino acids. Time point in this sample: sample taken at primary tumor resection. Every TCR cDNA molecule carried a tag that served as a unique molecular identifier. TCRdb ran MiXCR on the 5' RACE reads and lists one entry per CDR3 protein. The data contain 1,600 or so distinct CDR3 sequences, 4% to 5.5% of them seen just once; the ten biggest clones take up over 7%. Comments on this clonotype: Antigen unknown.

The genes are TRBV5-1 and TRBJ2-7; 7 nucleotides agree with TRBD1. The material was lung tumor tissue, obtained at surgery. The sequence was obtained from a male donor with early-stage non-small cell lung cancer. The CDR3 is CASTRDSLDEQYF. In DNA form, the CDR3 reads TGCGCCAGCACCCGGGACAGTCTCGACGAGCAGTACTTC. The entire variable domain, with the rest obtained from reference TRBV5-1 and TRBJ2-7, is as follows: KAGVTQTPRYLIKTRGQQVTLSCSPISGHRSVSWYQQTPGQGLQFLFEYFSETQRNKGNFPGRFSGRQFSNSRSEMNVSTLELGDSALYLCASTRDSLDEQYFGPGTRLTVT.